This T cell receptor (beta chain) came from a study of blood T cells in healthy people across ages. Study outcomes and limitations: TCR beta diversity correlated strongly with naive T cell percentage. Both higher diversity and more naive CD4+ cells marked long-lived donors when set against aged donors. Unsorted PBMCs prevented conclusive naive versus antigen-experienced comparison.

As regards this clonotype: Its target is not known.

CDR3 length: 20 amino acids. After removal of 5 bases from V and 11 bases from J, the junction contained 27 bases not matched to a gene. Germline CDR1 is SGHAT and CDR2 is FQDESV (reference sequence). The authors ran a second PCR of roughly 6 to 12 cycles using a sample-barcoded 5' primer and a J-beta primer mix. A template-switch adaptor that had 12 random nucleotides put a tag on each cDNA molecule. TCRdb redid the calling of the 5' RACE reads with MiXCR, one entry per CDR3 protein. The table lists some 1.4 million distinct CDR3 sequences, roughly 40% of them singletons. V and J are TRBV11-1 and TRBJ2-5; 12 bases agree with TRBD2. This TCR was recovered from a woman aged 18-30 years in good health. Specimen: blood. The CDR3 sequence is CASSPGRTSGIQGGDNEQYF. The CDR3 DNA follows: TGTGCCAGCAGCCCCGGTAGGACTAGCGGGATACAAGGGGGGGACAATGAGCAGTACTTC.